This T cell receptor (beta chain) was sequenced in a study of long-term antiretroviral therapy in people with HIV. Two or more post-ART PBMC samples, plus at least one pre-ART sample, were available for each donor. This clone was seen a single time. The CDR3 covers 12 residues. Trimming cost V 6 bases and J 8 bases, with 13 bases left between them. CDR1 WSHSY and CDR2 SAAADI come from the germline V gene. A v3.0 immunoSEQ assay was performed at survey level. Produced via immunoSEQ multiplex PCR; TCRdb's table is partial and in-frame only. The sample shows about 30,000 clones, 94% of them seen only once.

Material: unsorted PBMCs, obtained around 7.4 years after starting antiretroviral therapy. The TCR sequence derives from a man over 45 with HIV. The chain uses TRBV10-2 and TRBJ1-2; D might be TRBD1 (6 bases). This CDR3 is CASSANREGYTF. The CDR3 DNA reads TGCGCCAGCAGCGCCAACAGGGAGGGCTACACCTTC.